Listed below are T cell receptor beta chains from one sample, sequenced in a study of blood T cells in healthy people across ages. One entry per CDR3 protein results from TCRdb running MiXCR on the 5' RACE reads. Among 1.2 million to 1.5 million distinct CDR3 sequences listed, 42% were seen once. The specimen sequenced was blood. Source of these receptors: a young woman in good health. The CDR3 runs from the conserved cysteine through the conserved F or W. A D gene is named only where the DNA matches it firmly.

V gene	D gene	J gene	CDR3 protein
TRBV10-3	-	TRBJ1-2	CAISKTINSGTPTHGYTF
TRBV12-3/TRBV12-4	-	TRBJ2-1	CASSSYAGTVEFF
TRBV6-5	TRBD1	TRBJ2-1	CASSDGTAAYNEQFF
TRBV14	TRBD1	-	CASSRSGVWQGAETQYF
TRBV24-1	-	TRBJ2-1	CATSDLTPADEQFF
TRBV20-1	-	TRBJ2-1	CSAVGTGKGAEQFF
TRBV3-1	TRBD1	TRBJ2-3	CASSPRTGGDTQYF
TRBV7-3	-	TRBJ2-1	CASSRDTTDNEQFF
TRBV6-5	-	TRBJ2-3	CASSSTGSPTDTQYF
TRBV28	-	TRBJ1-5	CASSLPREDQPQHF
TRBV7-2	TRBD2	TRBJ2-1	CASSLNPAGNLGNEQFF
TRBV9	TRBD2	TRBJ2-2	CASSPRGSGANTGELFF
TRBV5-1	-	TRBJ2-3	CASSLGQGGFADTQYF
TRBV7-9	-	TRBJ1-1	CASSARRDGGSEAFF
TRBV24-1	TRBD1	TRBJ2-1	CATSDDSGTGWEYNEQFF
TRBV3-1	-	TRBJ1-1	CASSQEPGLNTEAFF
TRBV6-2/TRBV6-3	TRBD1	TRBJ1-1	CASSQDREGTEAFF
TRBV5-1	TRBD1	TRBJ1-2	CASSETGKHYTF
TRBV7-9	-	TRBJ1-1	CASSTTQEKAFF
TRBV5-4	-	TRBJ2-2	CASSLKGAGELFF
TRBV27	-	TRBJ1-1	CASSLSRQAEAFF
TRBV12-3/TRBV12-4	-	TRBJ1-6	CASSFNPPGSGSPLHF
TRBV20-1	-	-	CSALTRDEQYF